A single sample is the source of the 27 T cell receptor beta chains below, sequenced in a study of blood T cell repertoires in COVID-19. Clones were read by immunoSEQ multiplex PCR, and TCRdb kept only the in-frame ones, dropping some. The sample includes roughly 300,000 clones, around 84% of them seen just once. Sequencing was carried out using peripheral blood. The source of these receptors is a human donor with COVID-19, enrolled during active disease. The donor label of this sample is uncertain.

The genes are TRBV2 and TRBJ1-5; tentative D call: TRBD1 (6 bases). Germline loops: CDR1 SNHLY, CDR2 FYNNEI. V was trimmed by 0 bases and J by 7 bases, leaving 13 bases between them. The CDR3 spans 15 residues. The DNA for the CDR3 is TGTGCCAGCAGTGAAGCGCGGGGGCCTGGGCAGCCCCAGCATTTT. Residues: CASSEARGPGQPQHF.

The rearrangement joins TRBV5-1 to TRBJ2-3, with 8 nucleotides matching TRBD1. Germline assignment: CDR1 SGHRS and CDR2 YFSETQ. With V trimmed by 0 bases and J by 2 bases, 5 bases remained unmatched. The CDR3 contains 16 residues. CDR3 loop: CASSLVGQANTDTQYF. DNA of the CDR3: TGCGCCAGCAGCTTGGTGGGACAGGCCAACACAGATACGCAGTATTTT.

The V gene is TRBV2, the J gene TRBJ2-5, with 12 bases identical to TRBD2. J lost 5 bases, V lost 6 bases, and 4 bases had no gene match. The germline CDR1 and CDR2 sequences are SNHLY and FYNNEI. The CDR3 length is 14 residues. Here the CDR3 reads CASRRLAGAETQYF. CDR3 nucleotide sequence: TGTGCCAGCAGGCGACTAGCGGGAGCCGAGACCCAGTACTTC.

The chain has TRBV28 and TRBJ1-6; 9 bases agree with TRBD1. The CDR3 contains 13 residues. The V gene's germline CDR1 is MDHEN and CDR2 SYDVKM. Trimming removed 6 bases from V and 8 bases from J; junction bases left unmatched: 2. The CDR3 coding sequence is TGTGCCAGCAGGGGACAGGGCCATTCACCCCTCCACTTT. It is translated as CASRGQGHSPLHF. Drawing the rest from reference TRBV28 and TRBJ1-6, the complete variable domain is DVKVTQSSRYLVKRTGEKVFLECVQDMDHENMFWYRQDPGLGLRLIYFSYDVKMKEKGDIPEGYSVSREKKERFSLILESASTNQTSMYLCASRGQGHSPLHFGNGTRLTVT.

The rearrangement uses TRBV6-1 and TRBJ1-2, with a tentative D call TRBD1 (6 bases). The CDR3 is 14 residues long. Germline V gene sequence: CDR1 MNHNS, CDR2 SASEGT. V was cut by 3 bases and J by 4 bases, with 12 bases left in between. The CDR3 DNA is TGTGCCAGCAGTGACCCGGGACACCTCTATGGCTACACCTTC. It encodes CASSDPGHLYGYTF.

This chain uses TRBV9 with TRBJ2-2; D is unresolved. In germline, CDR1 is SGDLS, CDR2 YYNGEE. The CDR3 has 16 residues. Deletions cut 4 bases from V and 4 bases from J, with 17 bases between. This CDR3 is CASSPLGAYITGELFF. The CDR3 coding sequence is TGTGCCAGCAGCCCCCTCGGAGCGTACATCACCGGGGAGCTGTTTTTT.

This chain uses TRBV7-9 with TRBJ2-1, with 11 bases lining up with TRBD2. The CDR3 is made up of 19 amino acids. In germline, CDR1 is SEHNR, CDR2 FQNEAQ (reference sequence). V trimming: 3 bases; J trimming: 6 bases; junction bases outside the gene matches: 16. CDR3 sequence (DNA): TGTGCCAGCAGCTTGGCCGGGACTAGCGGCAAATATGGGGTCAATGAGCAGTTCTTC. Amino acid sequence: CASSLAGTSGKYGVNEQFF.

The CDR3 nucleotides are TGCGCCAGCAGCCAAGATCGCAATAGAGGGGGTGGGTCCCAGTACTTC. As protein: CASSQDRNRGGGSQYF. The V and J genes are TRBV4-3 and TRBJ2-5; maybe TRBD1 (6 bases). Trimming removed 0 bases at V and 9 bases at J, with 20 bases between. The length of the CDR3 is 16 residues. Per the germline V gene, CDR1 is LGHNA and CDR2 is YSLEER.

V and J are TRBV10-3 and TRBJ2-5; D is ambiguous. CDR3 length equals 12 residues. V lost 3 bases and J lost 3, with 5 bases in between. Germline loops: CDR1 ENHRY, CDR2 SYGVKD. The CDR3, as DNA: TGTGCCATCAGTGATCTAGAAGAGACCCAGTACTTC. Protein: CAISDLEETQYF.

This clone was seen a handful of times. CDR3 sequence reads: CATRGTGGRETQYF. CDR3 bases: TGTGCCACCAGAGGAACAGGGGGCAGGGAGACCCAGTACTTC. The rearrangement uses TRBV24-1 and TRBJ2-5, with 9 nucleotides matching TRBD1. Germline V gene lookup returns CDR1 KGHDR and CDR2 SFDVKD. The J segment lost 5 bases and the V segment lost 7 bases, leaving 7 bases of the junction unmatched. There are 14 residues in the CDR3.

DNA of the CDR3: TGTGCCATCAGTGAGTTTCCGGGACAGGGAAATGGCTACACCTTC. As protein: CAISEFPGQGNGYTF. This chain uses TRBV10-3 with TRBJ1-2, with TRBD1 matching over 9 bases. This CDR3 is 15 amino acids long. Germline V gene sequence: CDR1 ENHRY, CDR2 SYGVKD. J lost 6 bases, V lost 1 base, and 6 bases had no gene match.

This chain links TRBV7-2 with TRBJ2-3; D remains ambiguous. The CDR3 has 13 residues. Germline V gene lookup returns CDR1 SGHTA and CDR2 FQGNSA. V lost 1 base and J lost 6, with 8 bases in between. CDR3 sequence (DNA): TGTGCCAGCAGCTTAGGGTACCAGGATACGCAGTATTTT. This sequence encodes CASSLGYQDTQYF.

The rearrangement links TRBV6-4 to TRBJ2-2; the D gene is possibly TRBD2 (7 bases). Germline assignment: CDR1 MRHNA and CDR2 SNTAGT. The V end was cut by 4 bases, the J end by 14 bases, with 14 bases between. The CDR3 spans 12 residues. This CDR3 is CASSGPRGQLFF. As DNA, the CDR3 is TGTGCCAGCAGTGGTCCGCGGGGGCAACTGTTTTTT.

The J gene is TRBJ1-1, the V gene TRBV10-3; no clear D. This CDR3 has 14 amino acids. Per germline, CDR1 ENHRY and CDR2 SYGVKD. The ends were cut back, 6 bases at V and 2 bases at J, with 13 bases in the middle. The CDR3 loop reads CAIRPGPTNTEAFF. The CDR3 region has the DNA TGTGCCATCAGGCCTGGGCCCACCAACACTGAAGCTTTCTTT.

This chain connects TRBV11-2 to TRBJ2-5, with a tentative D call TRBD1 (5 bases). Trimming took off 7 bases at V and 4 bases at J, with 13 bases between the two ends. This CDR3 is 13 amino acids long. Germline assignment: CDR1 SGHAT and CDR2 FQNNGV. The CDR3, as DNA: TGTGCCAGCAACTTGGACAACTTAGAGACCCAGTACTTC. This codes for CASNLDNLETQYF. Supplemented by reference TRBV11-2 and TRBJ2-5, the full variable domain reads EAGVAQSPRYKIIEKRQSVAFWCNPISGHATLYWYQQILGQGPKLLIQFQNNGVVDDSQLPKDRFSAERLKGVDSTLKIQPAKLEDSAVYLCASNLDNLETQYFGPGTRLLVL.

This chain links TRBV6-1 with TRBJ1-6, with D hard to call. The CDR3 contains 14 residues. Germline CDR1 reads MNHNS; CDR2 reads SASEGT. The V and J ends lost 3 bases and 9 bases respectively, with 12 bases between them. The CDR3 loop reads CASSEASRRSPLHF. The CDR3 nucleotides read TGTGCCAGCAGTGAGGCTAGCAGGCGTTCACCCCTCCACTTT.

The chain carries TRBV7-9 and TRBJ2-3, with TRBD2 matching 9 bases. Germline CDR1 reads SEHNR; CDR2 reads FQNEAQ (reference sequence). The ends lost 4 bases at V and 1 base at J; junction bases unmatched: 9. The CDR3 is 17 amino acids. CDR3 DNA sequence: TGTGCCAGCAGCTACCCCCTGGCGGGAGGGGGCACAGATACGCAGTATTTT. Its protein product is CASSYPLAGGGTDTQYF.

The chain carries TRBV5-6 and TRBJ2-1, with D tentatively TRBD2 (6 bases). CDR1 and CDR2 (germline): SGHDT, YYEEEE. CDR3 length: 15 amino acids. V was trimmed by 5 bases and J by 8 bases, leaving 20 bases between them. The CDR3 DNA follows: TGTGCCAGCAGTACCCCGGGGGTGATTAGGGATGAGCAGTTCTTC. Its protein is CASSTPGVIRDEQFF.

This sequence joins TRBV5-4 and TRBJ2-5; D is unclear. V dropped 0 bases and J dropped 1 base, with 10 bases sitting between them. In germline, CDR1 is SGHNT, CDR2 YYREEE (reference sequence). The CDR3 extends over 15 amino acids. In nucleotides, the CDR3 is TGTGCCAGCAGCTTGGATCTGGCCAGCCAAGAGACCCAGTACTTC. This encodes CASSLDLASQETQYF. Using reference TRBV5-4 and TRBJ2-5 for the parts outside the CDR3, the full variable domain is ETGVTQSPTHLIKTRGQQVTLRCSSQSGHNTVSWYQQALGQGPQFIFQYYREEENGRGNFPPRFSGLQFPNYSSELNVNALELDDSALYLCASSLDLASQETQYFGPGTRLLVL.

The chain uses TRBV28 and TRBJ1-2, with 7 positions matching TRBD1. The germline CDR1 and CDR2 sequences are MDHEN and SYDVKM. The CDR3 covers 18 residues. Trimming cost V 2 bases and J 5 bases; bases outside gene matches: 17. The CDR3 region has the DNA TGTGCCAGCAGTTTACCTTGGGCAGGGGGTAGACCCCAGTATGGCTACACCTTC. Its translation is CASSLPWAGGRPQYGYTF.

J is TRBJ1-2 and V is TRBV30, with 8 bases lining up with TRBD1. The CDR3 has 14 residues. Germline V CDR1 and CDR2: GTSNPN, SVGIG (reference sequence). J gave up 12 bases and V 5 bases, and 17 bases lay outside the gene matches. The CDR3 protein is CAWGRTGDRQKHTF. CDR3 coding DNA: TGTGCCTGGGGTAGAACCGGGGACAGGCAGAAACACACCTTC.

This clone has more than one count but fewer than ten. This sequence joins TRBV28 and TRBJ2-6; a possible D gene is TRBD1 (5 bases). CDR1 MDHEN and CDR2 SYDVKM come from the germline V gene. The V gene lost 7 bases and the J gene lost 4 bases, with 17 bases spanning the gap. This CDR3 is built from 16 residues. The CDR3: CASTETVMAGANVLTF. CDR3 DNA: TGTGCCAGCACGGAGACAGTAATGGCCGGGGCCAACGTCCTGACTTTC. Supplemented by reference TRBV28 and TRBJ2-6, the full variable domain reads DVKVTQSSRYLVKRTGEKVFLECVQDMDHENMFWYRQDPGLGLRLIYFSYDVKMKEKGDIPEGYSVSREKKERFSLILESASTNQTSMYLCASTETVMAGANVLTFGAGSRLTVL.

V usage is TRBV7-2 and J usage is TRBJ2-1; 8 positions match TRBD2. The CDR3 runs 17 residues. With 5 bases clipped from V and 6 bases from J, the junction kept 15 bases outside the gene matches. The germline gives CDR1 SGHTA, CDR2 FQGNSA. Here the CDR3 reads CASSLGRGLAQGNEQFF. Written as DNA, the CDR3 is TGTGCCAGCAGCCTGGGTCGCGGACTAGCTCAGGGCAATGAGCAGTTCTTC.

The chain joins TRBV5-1 to TRBJ2-7; 9 bases map to TRBD1. V gave up 5 bases and J gave up 0 bases; unmatched junction bases: 12. The CDR3 loop spans 17 amino acids. Germline loops: CDR1 SGHRS, CDR2 YFSETQ. The CDR3 bases are TGCGCCAGCAGGGCCGCCCCGACAGGGGGTACCTCCTACGAGCAGTACTTC. It encodes CASRAAPTGGTSYEQYF.

The chain recombines TRBV2 with TRBJ2-7; the D gene is possibly TRBD1 (6 bases). The V end lost 3 bases, the J end lost 10 bases, and 13 bases lay between the germline ends. CDR1 is SNHLY and CDR2 is FYNNEI in the germline V gene. The CDR3 contains 12 residues. CDR3 nucleotides: TGTGCCAGCAGTGAGATCCCACAGGGACAGTACTTC. Protein sequence: CASSEIPQGQYF.

There are a few counts of this clone. V gene TRBV6-5 combines with J gene TRBJ1-1; D may be TRBD1 (6 bases). The CDR3 runs 14 residues. V was cut by 8 bases and J by 1 base, with 14 bases left in between. Germline lookup yields CDR1 MNHEY and CDR2 SVGAGI. The CDR3, as DNA: TGTGCCAGCCGTCGTCGGACAGAGAACACTGAAGCTTTCTTT. It is translated as CASRRRTENTEAFF.

This chain connects TRBV6-5 to TRBJ1-2, with D unresolved. The V gene's germline CDR1 is MNHEY and CDR2 SVGAGI. V dropped 0 bases and J dropped 7 bases, with 18 bases sitting between them. CDR3 length equals 16 residues. Here the CDR3 reads CASSYSNAGYGGGYTF. CDR3 nucleotides: TGTGCCAGCAGTTACTCGAATGCGGGCTACGGAGGTGGCTACACCTTC.